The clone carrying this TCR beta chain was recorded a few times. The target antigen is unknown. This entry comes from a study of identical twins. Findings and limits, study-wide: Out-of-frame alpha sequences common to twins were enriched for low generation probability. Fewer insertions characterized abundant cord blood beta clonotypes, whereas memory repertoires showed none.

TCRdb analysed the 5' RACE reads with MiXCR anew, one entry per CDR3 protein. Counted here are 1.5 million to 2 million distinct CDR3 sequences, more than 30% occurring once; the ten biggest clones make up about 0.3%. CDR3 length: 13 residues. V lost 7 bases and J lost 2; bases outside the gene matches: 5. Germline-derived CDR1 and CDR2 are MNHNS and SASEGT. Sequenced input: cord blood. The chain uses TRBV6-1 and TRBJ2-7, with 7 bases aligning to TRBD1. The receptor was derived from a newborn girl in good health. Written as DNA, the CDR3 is TGTGCCAGCACGCGCGGACAGGCCTACGAGCAGTACTTC. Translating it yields CASTRGQAYEQYF.